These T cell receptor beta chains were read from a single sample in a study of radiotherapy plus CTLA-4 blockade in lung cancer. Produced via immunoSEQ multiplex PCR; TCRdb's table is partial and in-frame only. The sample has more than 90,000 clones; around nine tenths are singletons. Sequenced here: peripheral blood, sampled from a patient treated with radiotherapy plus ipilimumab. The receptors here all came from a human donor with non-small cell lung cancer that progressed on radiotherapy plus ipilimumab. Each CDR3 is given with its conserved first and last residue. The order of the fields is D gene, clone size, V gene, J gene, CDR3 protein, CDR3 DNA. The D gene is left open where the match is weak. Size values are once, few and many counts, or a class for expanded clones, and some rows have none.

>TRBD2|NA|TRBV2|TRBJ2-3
CASSVPGLAGGLQDTQYF
TGTGCCAGCAGTGTCCCGGGACTAGCGGGAGGCCTCCAAGATACGCAGTATTTT
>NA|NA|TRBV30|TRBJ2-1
CAWSRRASYNEQFF
TGTGCCTGGAGTCGGAGGGCCTCCTACAATGAGCAGTTCTTC
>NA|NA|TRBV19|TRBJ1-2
CASSIDAGTQRGGYTF
TGTGCCAGTAGTATAGATGCCGGGACACAGCGCGGTGGCTACACCTTC
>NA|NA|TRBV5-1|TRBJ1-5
CASSLEGGGQPQHF
TGCGCCAGCAGCTTGGAGGGCGGGGGCCAGCCCCAGCATTTT
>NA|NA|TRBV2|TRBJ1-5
CASSESDNQPQHF
TGTGCCAGCAGTGAGTCAGACAATCAGCCCCAGCATTTT
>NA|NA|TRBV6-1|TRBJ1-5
CASSETPQGARRGNQPQHF
TGTGCCAGCAGTGAAACCCCCCAGGGTGCCCGAAGGGGCAATCAGCCCCAGCATTTT
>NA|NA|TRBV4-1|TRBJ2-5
CASSHPLGTQETQYF
TGCGCCAGCAGCCATCCACTGGGAACTCAAGAGACCCAGTACTTC
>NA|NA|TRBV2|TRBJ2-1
CASTRSGGSYNEQFF
TGTGCCAGCACCCGAAGCGGAGGCTCCTACAATGAGCAGTTCTTC
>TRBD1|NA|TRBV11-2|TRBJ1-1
CASSPGTGYEAFF
TGTGCCAGCAGCCCCGGGACAGGGTATGAAGCTTTCTTT
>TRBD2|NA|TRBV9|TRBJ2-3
CASSRRRGLAESTDTQYF
TGTGCCAGCAGCAGACGTCGCGGACTAGCGGAGAGCACAGATACGCAGTATTTT
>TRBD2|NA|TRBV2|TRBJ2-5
CASSGRLAGLETQYF
TGTGCCAGCAGTGGGAGACTAGCGGGACTAGAGACCCAGTACTTC
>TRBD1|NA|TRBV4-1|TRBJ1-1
CASRPPGTAEAFF
TGCGCCAGCAGGCCCCCCGGGACAGCTGAAGCTTTCTTT
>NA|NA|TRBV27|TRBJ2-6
CASSFVGAGANVLTF
TGTGCCAGCAGTTTCGTCGGAGCTGGGGCCAACGTCCTGACTTTC
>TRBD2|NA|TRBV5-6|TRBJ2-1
CASSFDSGSNEQFF
TGTGCCAGCAGCTTTGATAGCGGGAGCAATGAGCAGTTCTTC
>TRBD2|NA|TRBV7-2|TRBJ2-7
CASSLAPGRPLNEQYF
TGTGCCAGCAGCTTAGCTCCCGGGAGGCCACTCAACGAGCAGTACTTC
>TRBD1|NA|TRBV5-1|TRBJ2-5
CASSLGGQGGETQYF
TGCGCCAGCAGCCTCGGAGGACAGGGAGGAGAGACCCAGTACTTC
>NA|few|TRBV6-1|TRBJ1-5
CASDTRASLNQPQHF
TGTGCCAGCGACACCAGGGCGTCCCTCAATCAGCCCCAGCATTTT